The 20 T cell receptor beta chains presented below share a single source sample, sequenced in a study of siplizumab effects on memory and regulatory T cells. Generated by immunoSEQ multiplex PCR, the TCRdb table keeps only in-frame clones and is missing some. The table has around 95,000 clones, approximately 94% seen once. Sequencing was done on a sample of non-Treg CD4+ T cells sorted from blood. All receptors derive from a human donor in good health.

The V and J genes are TRBV5-4 and TRBJ2-2; 14 positions match TRBD2. Germline lookup yields CDR1 SGHNT and CDR2 YYREEE (reference sequence). CDR3 length: 15 amino acids. V shed 4 bases, J shed 7 bases, and the junction held 3 bases outside the gene matches. Here the CDR3 reads CASSGLAGGGGELFF. The CDR3 coding sequence is TGTGCCAGCAGCGGACTAGCGGGAGGTGGCGGGGAGCTGTTTTTT.

V and J are TRBV7-9 and TRBJ1-1; possible D gene TRBD1, 5 bases. CDR3 length equals 13 residues. V was trimmed by 5 bases and J by 4 bases, leaving 11 bases between them. Germline V gene lookup returns CDR1 SEHNR and CDR2 FQNEAQ (reference sequence). CDR3 in amino acids: CASSLDGGTEAFF. CDR3 DNA: TGTGCCAGCAGCCTGGACGGGGGCACTGAAGCTTTCTTT.

This rearrangement joins TRBV28 to TRBJ1-5, with D maybe TRBD1 (6 bases). Looked up from germline, CDR1 is MDHEN and CDR2 is SYDVKM. V was shortened by 6 bases and J by 7 bases, with 22 bases between the two germline ends. The length of the CDR3 is 16 residues. The CDR3 nucleotides are TGTGCCAGCAGCTCCGGGACACCCCCGCCTTCCCAGCCCCAGCATTTT. This gives the protein CASSSGTPPPSQPQHF.

The rearrangement joins TRBV5-1 to TRBJ2-7, with 8 positions matching TRBD1. V was clipped by 4 bases and J by 2 bases; unmatched bases: 8. The CDR3 covers 15 residues. Germline CDR1 is SGHRS and CDR2 is YFSETQ. The CDR3 bases are TGCGCCAGCAGCCCGGGACAGGACATAGCCTACGAGCAGTACTTC. Its translation is CASSPGQDIAYEQYF. Together with reference TRBV5-1 and TRBJ2-7, the CDR3 gives the full variable domain: KAGVTQTPRYLIKTRGQQVTLSCSPISGHRSVSWYQQTPGQGLQFLFEYFSETQRNKGNFPGRFSGRQFSNSRSEMNVSTLELGDSALYLCASSPGQDIAYEQYFGPGTRLTVT.

The chain is built from TRBV23-1 and TRBJ1-2; D is perhaps TRBD1 (5 bases). TRBV23-1 is reported as an ORF; its role is uncertain. This CDR3 is 15 amino acids long. V was pared by 6 bases and J by 6 bases, with 20 bases between. The CDR3: CASSPEYPGMDGYTF. The CDR3, as DNA: TGCGCCAGCAGCCCGGAGTATCCAGGGATGGATGGCTACACCTTC.

The chain recombines TRBV27 with TRBJ2-7, with D possibly TRBD1 on 5 matching bases. Trimming cost V 3 bases and J 1 base, with 7 bases left between them. Germline values: CDR1 MNHEY, CDR2 SMNVEV (reference sequence). The CDR3 is 13 residues long. The CDR3, as DNA: TGTGCCAGCAGTTTTTCAGGGTCCTACGAGCAGTACTTC. Protein sequence: CASSFSGSYEQYF.

This rearrangement joins TRBV4-1 to TRBJ2-5; D is uncertain. From germline, CDR1 is MGHRA and CDR2 YSYEKL. The CDR3 runs to 17 residues. V lost 1 base and J lost 3, with 18 bases in between. CDR3 sequence: CASSQGSPYPGEETQYF. The CDR3 coding sequence is TGCGCCAGCAGCCAAGGTAGTCCGTATCCTGGTGAAGAGACCCAGTACTTC.

The genes are TRBV2 and TRBJ2-1, with 7 positions matching TRBD2. The germline V gene has CDR1 SNHLY and CDR2 FYNNEI. CDR3 length: 16 amino acids. The V segment lost 6 bases and the J segment 0 bases; nucleotides outside the gene matches: 8. The CDR3 coding sequence is TGTGCCAGCAGGCCCGGGACTATCGGCTCCTACAATGAGCAGTTCTTC. Translating it yields CASRPGTIGSYNEQFF.

This clone occurred once. The rearrangement uses TRBV9 and TRBJ2-1, with D perhaps given as TRBD1 or TRBD2 (5 bases each). The germline gives CDR1 SGDLS, CDR2 YYNGEE. The CDR3 has 17 amino acids. V lost 3 bases and J lost 7, with 23 bases in between. CDR3: CASSAGPTLRGWNEQFF. CDR3 nucleotides: TGTGCCAGCAGCGCGGGACCTACTTTACGGGGTTGGAATGAGCAGTTCTTC.

The rearrangement joins TRBV18 to TRBJ1-1; 8 bases match TRBD1. Germline CDR1 KGHSH, CDR2 LQKENI. With V trimmed by 3 bases and J by 11 bases, 14 bases remained unmatched. The CDR3 runs to 15 residues. In DNA, the CDR3 is TGTGCCAGCTCACCTACCCGGGACAGGACCCGTGGGGCTTTCTTT. Protein product: CASSPTRDRTRGAFF.

This clone was picked up one time. The rearrangement joins TRBV2 to TRBJ2-3; D is ambiguous. This CDR3 region has 11 residues. Germline V gene sequence: CDR1 SNHLY, CDR2 FYNNEI. Trimming pared 7 bases from V and 6 bases from J, leaving 8 bases between. CDR3 sequence reads: CASNRPDTQYF. The CDR3 DNA sequence: TGTGCCAGCAACCGACCCGATACGCAGTATTTT.

This clone was counted once. The CDR3, as DNA: TGTGCCAGCACCGAGGAGTTGGGCAATCAGCCCCAGCATTTT. Translating it yields CASTEELGNQPQHF. This chain links TRBV6-1 with TRBJ1-5, with D uncertain. The ends were cut back, 7 bases at V and 2 bases at J, with 12 bases in the middle. CDR3 length: 14 amino acids. The germline V gene has CDR1 MNHNS and CDR2 SASEGT.

This sequence joins TRBV7-9 and TRBJ1-2; D is uncertain. This CDR3 spans 16 amino acids. The germline V gene has CDR1 SEHNR and CDR2 FQNEAQ (reference sequence). V was shortened by 5 bases and J by 4 bases, with 20 bases between the two germline ends. This chain's CDR3 is CASSPRRASILYGYTF. Here the CDR3 DNA reads TGTGCCAGCAGCCCTCGTAGGGCTTCGATCCTCTATGGCTACACCTTC.

This clone was counted between two and nine times. V and J are TRBV5-4 and TRBJ1-2; D is unresolved. CDR1 is SGHNT, CDR2 YYREEE, per germline (reference sequence). Trimming stripped 4 bases from V and 2 bases from J, with 12 bases between. The CDR3 totals 14 residues. The CDR3 sequence: CASSRTGTNYGYTF. DNA for the CDR3: TGTGCCAGCAGCAGGACGGGAACAAACTATGGCTACACCTTC.

The V and J genes are TRBV18 and TRBJ1-1; tentative D call: TRBD1 (6 bases). Germline CDR1 KGHSH, CDR2 LQKENI. The V and J ends lost 0 bases and 5 bases respectively, with 16 bases between them. CDR3 length: 16 residues. The CDR3 bases are TGTGCCAGCTCACCACCGAACTCTAAGAGGGGGACTGAAGCTTTCTTT. The encoded protein is CASSPPNSKRGTEAFF.

V and J are TRBV9 and TRBJ2-3, with a tentative D call TRBD2 (6 bases). CDR1 SGDLS and CDR2 YYNGEE come from the germline V gene. This CDR3 has 14 amino acids. V was shortened by 4 bases and J by 4 bases, with 13 bases between the two germline ends. The DNA of the CDR3 is TGTGCCAGCAGCACGACTAGTGCCGCAGATACGCAGTATTTT. Protein: CASSTTSAADTQYF.

This chain uses TRBV7-3 with TRBJ2-4; possibly TRBD2 for D (6 bases). Per germline, CDR1 SGHTA and CDR2 FQGTGA. Trimming removed 6 bases from V and 2 bases from J, with 11 bases in between. The CDR3 consists of 14 residues. In DNA, the CDR3 is TGTGCCAGCAGTCTTGGGGGGTCCAAAAACATTCAGTACTTC. Amino acids: CASSLGGSKNIQYF.

J is TRBJ2-7 and V is TRBV7-8; 8 nucleotides agree with TRBD2. The CDR3 runs to 15 residues. With V trimmed by 1 base and J by 1 base, 3 bases remained unmatched. Germline V CDR1 and CDR2: SGHVS, FQNEAQ. The CDR3 region has the DNA TGTGCCAGCAGCTTAGTCTCGGGAGGGTCCTACGAGCAGTACTTC. Amino acid sequence: CASSLVSGGSYEQYF.

This chain connects TRBV6-6 to TRBJ1-1; D remains ambiguous. This CDR3 comprises 12 residues. CDR1 is MNHNY and CDR2 is SVGAGI in the germline V gene (reference sequence). The V gene lost 8 bases and the J gene lost 0 bases, with 7 bases spanning the gap. CDR3 amino acids: CASHRLNTEAFF. CDR3 nucleotides: TGTGCCAGCCATCGCCTGAACACTGAAGCTTTCTTT.

The count of this clone is one. The J gene is TRBJ2-6, the V gene TRBV6-1; D may be TRBD1 (6 bases). This CDR3 is built from 18 residues. V was shortened by 3 bases and J by 0 bases, with 15 bases between the two germline ends. Germline V gene data show CDR1 as MNHNS and CDR2 as SASEGT. The CDR3 sequence is CASSEGHPTRSGANVLTF. The CDR3 DNA sequence: TGTGCCAGCAGTGAGGGACATCCTACCCGCTCTGGGGCCAACGTCCTGACTTTC.